What follows are 29 T cell receptor beta chains derived from one specimen sequenced in a study of cytomegalovirus exposure and HLA in healthy donors (dated by TCRdb to 2016 to 2017). Library generation was performed with the immunoSEQ multiplex PCR assay. A mixture of 60 forward primers for TCR Vbeta segments and 13 reverse primers for TCR Jbeta segments was used in the multiplex PCR. As stored in TCRdb, this immuneACCESS dataset retains in-frame rearrangements with V and J assigned. A fraction of the clones does not appear; measured against another copy, unresolved V genes explain less than half of the discrepancy, and the remainder lacks a known reason. This sample has roughly 150,000 clones in its table, and roughly 80% of those were observed once. The ten largest clones add up to around 4.5% of the sample. Sequenced sample: PBMCs. Receptors originate from a woman aged 40 to 50 in good health and CMV-seropositive.

This sequence joins TRBV19 and TRBJ1-2; TRBD1 agrees at 12 bases. Trimming removed 8 bases from V and 7 bases from J; junction bases left unmatched: 11. The CDR3 is made up of 15 amino acids. Germline-derived CDR1 and CDR2 are LNHDA and SQIVND (reference sequence). The CDR3: CASEKGQGARSGYTF. The CDR3 nucleotides read TGTGCCAGTGAAAAGGGACAGGGGGCCAGGTCTGGCTACACCTTC.

This chain joins TRBV5-4 and TRBJ2-1; D gene unclear. Germline values: CDR1 SGHNT, CDR2 YYREEE (reference sequence). CDR3 length: 15 amino acids. With 4 bases removed from V and 0 bases from J, the gap between germline ends came to 11 bases. CDR3 amino acids: CASSPDTFSYNEQFF. In DNA, the CDR3 is TGTGCCAGCAGCCCTGACACCTTCTCCTACAATGAGCAGTTCTTC.

The V gene is TRBV19, the J gene TRBJ2-2; D gene unclear. The CDR3 has 13 amino acids. V lost 5 bases and J lost 5, with 9 bases in between. Per germline, CDR1 LNHDA and CDR2 SQIVND (reference sequence). The CDR3 DNA sequence: TGTGCCAGTAGTTCTCAGTTAACCGGGGAGCTGTTTTTT. Amino acids: CASSSQLTGELFF.

The chain employs TRBV2 and TRBJ2-5, with a possible D match to TRBD1 (6 bases). The J call may be wrong; the DNA end is better matched by TRBJ2-7. Germline lookup yields CDR1 SNHLY and CDR2 FYNNEI. The CDR3 has 13 residues. CDR3 in DNA: TGTGCCAGCAGCTACGGACAGACCTACGAGCAGTACTTC. Protein sequence: CASSYGQTYEQYF.

This clone was observed a single time. One end of the junction does not line up with germline, which may come from a read error. This chain connects TRBV6-5 to TRBJ1-1; 7 positions agree with TRBD1. This CDR3 spans 14 amino acids. Germline CDR1 and CDR2: MNHEY and SVGAGI. The CDR3 DNA follows: TGTGCCAGCAGCACCGGGACAGTGAACACTGAAACTTTCTTT. It yields the protein CASSTGTVNTETFF.

CDR3 nucleotide sequence: TGTGCCAGCAGTGACCGGGACAGGGAGACCTACGAGCAGTACTTC. This codes for CASSDRDRETYEQYF. This chain uses TRBV6-1 with TRBJ2-7; TRBD1 matches 9 bases. The CDR3 length is 15 residues. Germline CDR1 and CDR2: MNHNS and SASEGT. V gave up 3 bases and J gave up 2 bases; unmatched junction bases: 5.

The chain uses TRBV19 and TRBJ1-5, with TRBD1 identical over 8 bases. Unmatched junction bases numbered 10, after V lost 5 bases and J lost 4 bases. The CDR3 loop spans 16 amino acids. Germline CDR1 is LNHDA and CDR2 is SQIVND (reference sequence). The DNA for the CDR3 is TGTGCCAGTAGTGCTGGACAGGGAGGTGGAAATCAGCCCCAGCATTTT. Translating it yields CASSAGQGGGNQPQHF.

The chain uses TRBV6-1 and TRBJ2-7, with 10 bases identical to TRBD2. Germline-derived CDR1 and CDR2 are MNHNS and SASEGT. V shed 6 bases, J shed 3 bases, and the junction held 8 bases outside the gene matches. The CDR3 covers 15 residues. DNA for the CDR3: TGTGCCAGCAGGGACCCCCTAGCGGGAGTCTACGAGCAGTACTTC. Protein product: CASRDPLAGVYEQYF.

Concerning this clone itself: One end of the junction varies from germline; a read error may be responsible. The rearrangement links TRBV7-7 to TRBJ2-5, with 9 bases matching TRBD1. Germline CDR1 is SSHAT and CDR2 is FNYEAQ (reference sequence). The CDR3 totals 15 residues. Written as DNA, the CDR3 is TGTGCCAGCAGCCCTGGACAGGGGCTTTTGGAGACCCTGTACTTC. Translation gives CASSPGQGLLETLYF.

The chain uses TRBV5-4 and TRBJ2-1, with a tentative D call TRBD2 (6 bases). Germline assignment: CDR1 SGHNT and CDR2 YYREEE (reference sequence). V lost 3 bases and J 8 bases, leaving 15 bases between the germline ends. The CDR3 covers 14 residues. DNA of the CDR3: TGTGCCAGCAGCTCTATGGCGCCGGGGGATGAGCAGTTCTTC. Amino acids: CASSSMAPGDEQFF.

The CDR3 DNA reads as TGTGCCAGCAGCCGGGACAGTAACTACGAGCAGTACTTC. Its translation: CASSRDSNYEQYF. The chain links TRBV27 to TRBJ2-7, with 7 bases identical to TRBD1. After removal of 6 bases from V and 3 bases from J, the junction contained 5 bases not matched to a gene. Germline CDR1 reads MNHEY; CDR2 reads SMNVEV (reference sequence). The CDR3 consists of 13 residues.

The chain carries TRBV27 and TRBJ2-7; TRBD1 is a possible D gene (6 bases). Looked up from germline, CDR1 is MNHEY and CDR2 is SMNVEV (reference sequence). The length of the CDR3 is 14 residues. Trimming removed 0 bases from V and 4 bases from J, with 10 bases in between. CDR3 sequence (DNA): TGTGCCAGCAGTTTATCCCAGGGGTGGTACGAGCAGTACTTC. Its translation: CASSLSQGWYEQYF.

V is TRBV29-1 and J is TRBJ2-7; TRBD2 aligns across 7 bases. Germline V gives CDR1 SQVTM, CDR2 ANQGSEA. Trimming at V came to 6 bases and at J to 7 bases, leaving 15 bases not matched to a gene. The CDR3 runs 14 residues. CDR3 coding DNA: TGCAGCGTCACTACCCGTGTCGCAGCGGGGGAGCAGTACTTC. Protein: CSVTTRVAAGEQYF.

The V call is TRBV10-3, the J call TRBJ2-6; 7 nucleotides line up with TRBD1. The germline CDR1 and CDR2 sequences are ENHRY and SYGVKD. The CDR3 has 17 amino acids. With 4 bases clipped from V and 3 bases from J, the junction kept 9 bases outside the gene matches. CDR3 protein: CAISVPTGIGGANVLTF. CDR3 bases: TGTGCCATCAGTGTACCGACAGGGATCGGTGGGGCCAACGTCCTGACTTTC.

The chain uses TRBV7-9 and TRBJ2-7, with D tentatively TRBD1 (5 bases). The germline V and J ends were trimmed by 5 bases and 7 bases, with 15 bases remaining between them. Germline V gene lookup returns CDR1 SEHNR and CDR2 FQNEAQ (reference sequence). The CDR3 contains 13 residues. CDR3 sequence: CASSVQGRREQYF. The CDR3 bases are TGTGCCAGCAGCGTCCAGGGTAGAAGGGAGCAGTACTTC.

The chain carries TRBV30 and TRBJ1-4; D ambiguous. Deletions cut 3 bases from V and 6 bases from J, with 11 bases between. The CDR3 is 13 amino acids. The germline gives CDR1 GTSNPN, CDR2 SVGIG (reference sequence). Here the CDR3 DNA reads TGTGCCTGGAGGGCGGGATTCGATGAAAAACTGTTTTTT. It yields the protein CAWRAGFDEKLFF.

V and J are TRBV5-6 and TRBJ2-7; 11 nucleotides align to TRBD1. Germline CDR1 SGHDT, CDR2 YYEEEE. Trimming removed 0 bases from V and 6 bases from J; junction bases left unmatched: 2. The CDR3 extends over 14 amino acids. DNA of the CDR3: TGTGCCAGCAGCTTGGCCGGGACAGGGGGCGAGCAGTACTTC. It encodes CASSLAGTGGEQYF.

The chain combines TRBV7-9 with TRBJ1-4, with 11 bases matching TRBD1. Unmatched junction bases numbered 3, after V lost 5 bases and J lost 1 base. CDR3 length equals 16 residues. From germline, CDR1 is SEHNR and CDR2 FQNEAQ (reference sequence). CDR3 DNA sequence: TGTGCCAGCAGCCGAGGGACAGGGGGAACTAATGAAAAACTGTTTTTT. As protein: CASSRGTGGTNEKLFF.

This chain links TRBV9 with TRBJ1-2; unclear D gene. The germline V gene has CDR1 SGDLS and CDR2 YYNGEE. Trimming shortened V by 0 bases and J by 4 bases, and 16 bases separated the two germline ends. The CDR3 is made up of 16 amino acids. CDR3 bases: TGTGCCAGCAGCGTAGAAGATGGGTTGAGAGGCTATGGCTACACCTTC. Amino acids: CASSVEDGLRGYGYTF.

This chain joins TRBV11-2 and TRBJ2-7, with D unclear. Germline CDR1 and CDR2: SGHAT and FQNNGV. There are 13 residues in the CDR3. V was shortened by 0 bases and J by 3 bases, with 6 bases between the two germline ends. The DNA of the CDR3 is TGTGCCAGCAGCTTAGAGGCCAGCTACGAGCAGTACTTC. It specifies CASSLEASYEQYF.

This clone was picked up a small number of times. J is TRBJ1-1 and V is TRBV28, with D hard to call. The germline V gene has CDR1 MDHEN and CDR2 SYDVKM. The CDR3 is made up of 14 amino acids. V dropped 6 bases and J dropped 2 bases, with 13 bases sitting between them. The CDR3 reads CASRTDGYNTEAFF. The DNA for the CDR3 is TGTGCCAGCAGAACTGACGGGTACAACACTGAAGCTTTCTTT.

The rearrangement uses TRBV6-6 and TRBJ2-6; D not resolved. CDR3 length: 15 amino acids. V was shortened by 8 bases and J by 4 bases, with 15 bases between the two germline ends. Germline CDR1 reads MNHNY; CDR2 reads SVGAGI (reference sequence). The CDR3 region is CASFSTPSGANVLTF. CDR3 in DNA: TGTGCCAGCTTCTCGACTCCATCCGGGGCCAACGTCCTGACTTTC.

The gene calls are TRBV27 and TRBJ2-3, with a tentative D call TRBD1 (6 bases). From germline, CDR1 is MNHEY and CDR2 SMNVEV (reference sequence). The V end was cut by 2 bases, the J end by 5 bases, with 17 bases between. The CDR3 is 16 residues long. This CDR3 reads CASSLLPTGNKDTQYF. The CDR3 DNA is TGTGCCAGCAGTTTACTTCCCACAGGGAATAAAGATACGCAGTATTTT.

The chain combines TRBV4-2 with TRBJ2-2; 7 bases match TRBD2. Trimming took 2 bases from V and 6 from J; bases not matched to a gene: 9. The CDR3 contains 16 residues. Germline V gene data show CDR1 as LGHNA and CDR2 as YNFKEQ. CDR3 in DNA: TGTGCCAGCAGCCAAAGGAAGCGGGGCGAGGCCGGGGAGCTGTTTTTT. Translated, it gives CASSQRKRGEAGELFF.

The chain is built from TRBV6-1 and TRBJ2-4; D possibly corresponds to TRBD1 (6 bases). This CDR3 region has 13 residues. Between the trimmed V and J ends, which lost 5 bases and 5 bases, there was a span of 10 bases. The germline V gene encodes CDR1 MNHNS and CDR2 SASEGT. For the CDR3, the DNA is TGTGCCAGCAGTCCTCACAGGGAAAACATTCAGTACTTC. Translation gives CASSPHRENIQYF.

The gene calls are TRBV27 and TRBJ1-4; 9 bases map to TRBD1. The CDR3 loop spans 17 amino acids. Trimming cost V 5 bases and J 5 bases; bases outside gene matches: 12. The germline CDR1 and CDR2 sequences are MNHEY and SMNVEV (reference sequence). CDR3 region: CASSTGGPGTGNEKLFF. CDR3 bases: TGTGCCAGCAGTACCGGTGGCCCCGGGACAGGGAATGAAAAACTGTTTTTT. Full variable domain (outside the CDR3, taken from reference TRBV27 and TRBJ1-4): EAQVTQNPRYLITVTGKKLTVTCSQNMNHEYMSWYRQDPGLGLRQIYYSMNVEVTDKGDVPEGYKVSRKEKRNFPLILESPSPNQTSLYFCASSTGGPGTGNEKLFFGSGTQLSVL.

The genes are TRBV21-1 and TRBJ2-1; TRBD2, the table's D call, lacks a check against the DNA. TRBV21-1 is a documented pseudogene. The CDR3 contains 16 residues. The CDR3 DNA reads TGTGCCAGCGGGGGGGGACTAGCGGTTATCTACAATGAGCAGTTCTTC. Protein product: CASGGGLAVIYNEQFF.

The chain uses TRBV5-1 and TRBJ2-7; the D gene is possibly TRBD1 (5 bases). The V end lost 2 bases, the J end lost 7 bases, and 19 bases lay between the germline ends. The CDR3 extends over 15 amino acids. CDR1 and CDR2 from the germline V gene are SGHRS and YFSETQ. CDR3 in DNA: TGCGCCAGCAGCTTCCATACGCCAGGGCCAGAAGAGCAGTACTTC. Translated: CASSFHTPGPEEQYF.

This clone has a single count. V and J are TRBV29-1 and TRBJ2-1; 11 positions agree with TRBD2. J lost 12 bases, V lost 4 bases, and 11 bases had no gene match. Germline-derived CDR1 and CDR2 are SQVTM and ANQGSEA. The CDR3 runs 14 residues. DNA of the CDR3: TGCAGCGTTGCGGGGACTAGCGGAGTCGCTTGGCAGTTCTTC. Its protein product is CSVAGTSGVAWQFF.